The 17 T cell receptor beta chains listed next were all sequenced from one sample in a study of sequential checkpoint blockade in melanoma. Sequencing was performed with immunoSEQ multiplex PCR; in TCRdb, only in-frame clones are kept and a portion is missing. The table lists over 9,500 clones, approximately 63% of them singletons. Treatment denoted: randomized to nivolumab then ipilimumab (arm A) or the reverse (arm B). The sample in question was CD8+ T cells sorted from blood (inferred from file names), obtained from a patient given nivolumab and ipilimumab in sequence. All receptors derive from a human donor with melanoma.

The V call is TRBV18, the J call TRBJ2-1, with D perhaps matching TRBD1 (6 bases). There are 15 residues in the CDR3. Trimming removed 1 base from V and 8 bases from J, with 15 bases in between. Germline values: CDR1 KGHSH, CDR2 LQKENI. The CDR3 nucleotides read TGTGCCAGCTCACCACTACGCCAGGGGAATGATGAGCAGTTCTTC. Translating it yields CASSPLRQGNDEQFF.

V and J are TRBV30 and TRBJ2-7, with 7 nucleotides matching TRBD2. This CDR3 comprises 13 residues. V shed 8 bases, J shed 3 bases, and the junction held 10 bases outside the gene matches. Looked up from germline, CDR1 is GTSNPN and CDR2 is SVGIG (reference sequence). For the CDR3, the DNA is TGTGCCGGGGGGGAGGTGGGGGGCTACGAGCAGTACTTC. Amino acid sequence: CAGGEVGGYEQYF.

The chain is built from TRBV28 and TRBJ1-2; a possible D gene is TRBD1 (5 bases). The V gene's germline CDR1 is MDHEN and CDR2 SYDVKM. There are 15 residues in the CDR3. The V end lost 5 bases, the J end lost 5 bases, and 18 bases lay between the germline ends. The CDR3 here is CASSESSGVGYGYTF. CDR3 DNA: TGTGCCAGCAGTGAGAGTTCGGGGGTCGGGTATGGCTACACCTTC.

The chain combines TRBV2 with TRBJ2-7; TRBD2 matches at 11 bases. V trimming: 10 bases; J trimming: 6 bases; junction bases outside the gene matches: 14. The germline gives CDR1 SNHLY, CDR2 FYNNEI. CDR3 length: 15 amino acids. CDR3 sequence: CATSAGTSGSPEQYF. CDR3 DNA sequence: TGTGCCACCTCAGCCGGAACTAGCGGGAGCCCCGAGCAGTACTTC.

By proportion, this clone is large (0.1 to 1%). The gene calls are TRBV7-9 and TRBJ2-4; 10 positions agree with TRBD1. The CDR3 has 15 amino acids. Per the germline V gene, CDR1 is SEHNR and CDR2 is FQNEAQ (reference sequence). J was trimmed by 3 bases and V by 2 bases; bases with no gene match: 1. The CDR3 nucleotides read TGTGCCAGCAGCTTAAGGGACAGGGGCAAAAACATTCAGTACTTC. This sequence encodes CASSLRDRGKNIQYF.

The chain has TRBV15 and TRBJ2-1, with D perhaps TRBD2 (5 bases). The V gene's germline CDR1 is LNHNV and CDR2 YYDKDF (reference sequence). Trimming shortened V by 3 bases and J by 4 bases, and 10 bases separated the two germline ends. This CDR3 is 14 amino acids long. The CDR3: CATSSLSVYNEQFF. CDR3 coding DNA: TGTGCCACCAGCAGTCTTAGCGTTTACAATGAGCAGTTCTTC.

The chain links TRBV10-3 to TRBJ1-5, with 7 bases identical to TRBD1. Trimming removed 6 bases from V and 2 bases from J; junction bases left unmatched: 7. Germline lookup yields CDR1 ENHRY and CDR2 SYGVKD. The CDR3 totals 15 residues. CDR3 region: CAISRTGEGNQPQHF. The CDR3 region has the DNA TGTGCCATCAGCCGCACAGGGGAAGGCAATCAGCCCCAGCATTTT.

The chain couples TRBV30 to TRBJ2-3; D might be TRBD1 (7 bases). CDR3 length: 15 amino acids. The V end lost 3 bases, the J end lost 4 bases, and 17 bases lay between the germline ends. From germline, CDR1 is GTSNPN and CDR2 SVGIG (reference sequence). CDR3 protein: CAWRSGRGASDTQYF. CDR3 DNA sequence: TGTGCCTGGAGGTCGGGCAGGGGGGCATCAGATACGCAGTATTTT.

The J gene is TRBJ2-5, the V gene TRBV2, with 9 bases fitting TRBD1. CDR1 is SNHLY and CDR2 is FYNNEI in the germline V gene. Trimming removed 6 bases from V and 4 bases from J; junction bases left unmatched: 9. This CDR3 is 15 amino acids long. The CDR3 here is CASSQGQGIPETQYF. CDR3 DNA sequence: TGTGCCAGCAGCCAAGGACAGGGGATCCCAGAGACCCAGTACTTC.

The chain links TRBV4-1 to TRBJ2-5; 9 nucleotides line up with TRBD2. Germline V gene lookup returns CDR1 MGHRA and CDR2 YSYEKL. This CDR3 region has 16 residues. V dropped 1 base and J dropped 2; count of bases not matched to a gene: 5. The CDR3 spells CASSQARLAEQETQYF. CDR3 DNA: TGCGCCAGCAGCCAAGCGAGACTAGCGGAGCAAGAGACCCAGTACTTC.

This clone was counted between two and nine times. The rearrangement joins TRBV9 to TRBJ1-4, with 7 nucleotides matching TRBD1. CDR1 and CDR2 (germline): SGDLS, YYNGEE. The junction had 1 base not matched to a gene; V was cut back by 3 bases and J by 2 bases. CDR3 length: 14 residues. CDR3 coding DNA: TGTGCCAGCAGCGGCAGGGGGACTAATGAAAAACTGTTTTTT. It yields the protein CASSGRGTNEKLFF. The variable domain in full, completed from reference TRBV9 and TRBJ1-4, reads DSGVTQTPKHLITATGQRVTLRCSPRSGDLSVYWYQQSLDQGLQFLIQYYNGEERAKGNILERFSAQQFPDLHSELNLSSLELGDSALYFCASSGRGTNEKLFFGSGTQLSVL.

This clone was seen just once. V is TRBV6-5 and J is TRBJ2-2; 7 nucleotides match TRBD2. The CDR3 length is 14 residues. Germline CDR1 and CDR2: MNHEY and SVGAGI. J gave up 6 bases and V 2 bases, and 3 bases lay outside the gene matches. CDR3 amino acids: CASSYRTRAGELFF. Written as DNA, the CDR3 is TGTGCCAGCAGTTACCGGACTAGGGCCGGGGAGCTGTTTTTT.

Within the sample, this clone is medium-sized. The CDR3, as DNA: TGTGCCATCAGTGACTCTAGCGGGAGGGACGACAATGAGCAGTTCTTC. Encoded protein: CAISDSSGRDDNEQFF. V is TRBV10-3 and J is TRBJ2-1; 12 bases agree with TRBD2. Trimming cost V 3 bases and J 5 bases; bases outside gene matches: 5. Per the germline V gene, CDR1 is ENHRY and CDR2 is SYGVKD. The CDR3 is 16 amino acids.

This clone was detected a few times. The CDR3 reads CASSLPTGLAGGYEQYF. In nucleotides, the CDR3 is TGTGCCAGCAGCTTACCAACCGGGCTAGCGGGAGGTTACGAGCAGTACTTC. V usage is TRBV7-9 and J usage is TRBJ2-7; TRBD2 aligns across 11 bases. The CDR3 is made up of 17 amino acids. CDR1 and CDR2 (germline): SEHNR, FQNEAQ (reference sequence). Trimming took 2 bases from V and 4 from J; bases not matched to a gene: 10.

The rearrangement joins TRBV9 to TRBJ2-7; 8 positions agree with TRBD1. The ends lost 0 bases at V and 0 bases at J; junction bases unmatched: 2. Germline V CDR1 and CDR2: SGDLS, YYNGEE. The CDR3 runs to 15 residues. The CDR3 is CASSVAGGDSYEQYF. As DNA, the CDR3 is TGTGCCAGCAGCGTAGCAGGGGGCGACTCCTACGAGCAGTACTTC.

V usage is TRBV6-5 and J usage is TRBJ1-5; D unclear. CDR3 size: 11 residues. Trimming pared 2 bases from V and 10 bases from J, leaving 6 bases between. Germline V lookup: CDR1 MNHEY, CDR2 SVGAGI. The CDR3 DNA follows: TGTGCCAGCAGTTACCCGAGTCCCCAGCATTTT. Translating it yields CASSYPSPQHF.

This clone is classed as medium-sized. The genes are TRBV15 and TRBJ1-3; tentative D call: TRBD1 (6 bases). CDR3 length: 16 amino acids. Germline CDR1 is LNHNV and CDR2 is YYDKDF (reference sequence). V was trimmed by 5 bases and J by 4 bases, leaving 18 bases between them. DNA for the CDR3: TGTGCCACCAGCCCCCTCCTGGACAGTCCCGGAAACACCATATATTTT. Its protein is CATSPLLDSPGNTIYF.